This T cell receptor (beta chain) was captured by sequencing in a study of T cell responses to AZD1222 COVID-19 vaccine. On the study more broadly: Pooling was applied to second doses at about 4 or about 12 weeks.

Deletions cut 6 bases from V and 9 bases from J, with 21 bases between. Germline CDR1 reads MNHEY; CDR2 reads SVGAGI. The CDR3 runs 15 residues. For this clone: What it binds is unknown.

The protocol was immunoSEQ multiplex PCR, while the TCRdb copy is restricted to in-frame clones and leaves out a portion. The sample consists of around 78,000 clones, 70% to 85% of them appearing once. Points from the study as a whole: CD4 TCRs associated with vaccination spanned spike, dominating at 160-218 and 743-854. Possibly, clonal diversity was underestimated; donors were largely white British and included more females.

The source of this sequence is an adult in good health. Sequenced material: peripheral blood, taken on day 0 of AZD1222 vaccination. The V call is TRBV6-5, the J call TRBJ2-1; D could derive from TRBD1 or TRBD2 (6 bases each). CDR3 sequence: CASRGPGAGWGEQFF. The DNA of the CDR3 is TGTGCCAGCAGAGGACCGGGGGCGGGTTGGGGTGAGCAGTTCTTC.